This T cell receptor (beta chain) originates from a study of T cell changes during pregnancy in multiple sclerosis. TCRdb's copy holds only in-frame clones and misses some; the assay was immunoSEQ multiplex PCR. The sample contains 57,000 or so clones, roughly 93% of which appear only once. V lost 4 bases and J lost 6; bases outside the gene matches: 9. This CDR3 has 16 amino acids. Germline CDR1 reads SGHNT; CDR2 reads YYREEE (reference sequence). The sample here was peripheral blood, taken in the second trimester of pregnancy. V and J are TRBV5-4 and TRBJ1-4, with TRBD1 matching 10 bases. The sequence derives from a female donor with multiple sclerosis, enrolled in a pregnancy study. CDR3 residues: CASSTGAGTGDEKLFF. The CDR3 DNA reads TGTGCCAGCAGCACGGGGGCAGGGACAGGGGATGAAAAACTGTTTTTT.